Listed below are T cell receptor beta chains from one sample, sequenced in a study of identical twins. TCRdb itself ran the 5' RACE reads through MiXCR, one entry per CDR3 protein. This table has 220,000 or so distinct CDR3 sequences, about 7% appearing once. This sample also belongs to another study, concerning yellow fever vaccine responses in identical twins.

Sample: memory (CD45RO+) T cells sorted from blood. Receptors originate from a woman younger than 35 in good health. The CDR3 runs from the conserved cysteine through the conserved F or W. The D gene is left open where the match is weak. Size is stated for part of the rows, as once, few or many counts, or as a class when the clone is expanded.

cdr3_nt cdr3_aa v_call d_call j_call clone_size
TGTGCCAGCGTAACCCGGGACACCCAACTCGGGGAGCTGTTTTTT CASVTRDTQLGELFF TRBV12-3/TRBV12-4 NA TRBJ2-2 many
TGTGCCAGCAGTTCGTGGGTCTACGAGCAGTACTTC CASSSWVYEQYF TRBV12-3/TRBV12-4 NA TRBJ2-7 many
TGCGCCAGCAGCGGGGACATCCCTAATGGCTACACCTTC CASSGDIPNGYTF TRBV5-1 NA TRBJ1-2 few
TGTGCCACCAGCAGAGATGGGCAGGTAGAGACCCAGTACTTC CATSRDGQVETQYF TRBV15 NA TRBJ2-5 few
TGTGCCAGCAGTACCCCCGACAGGGAATCCGGGGAGCTGTTTTTT CASSTPDRESGELFF TRBV12-3/TRBV12-4 TRBD1 TRBJ2-2 many
TGTGCCATCAAGACCGGGACAGGGTCATCCTACGAGCAGTACTTC CAIKTGTGSSYEQYF TRBV10-3 TRBD1 TRBJ2-7 NA
TGCAGCGTTGATCGGGAATCCGGGGAGCTGTTTTTT CSVDRESGELFF TRBV29-1 NA TRBJ2-2 many
TGTGCCAGCAGCTCCCGGGACTCTACTTATTACAATGAGCAGTTCTTC CASSSRDSTYYNEQFF TRBV7-8 NA TRBJ2-1 many
TGTGCCAGCACCGATAGCTCCTACAATGAGCAGTTCTTC CASTDSSYNEQFF TRBV25-1 NA TRBJ2-1 few
TGTGCCAGCAGTTCCGGGGAGACCCAGTACTTC CASSSGETQYF TRBV12-3/TRBV12-4 NA TRBJ2-5 many
TGTGCCACCAGCAGAGATCGCGACGTCCAGGGGTGGGGAAACATTCAGTACTTC CATSRDRDVQGWGNIQYF TRBV15 NA TRBJ2-4 NA
TGTGCCAGCAGCTTGAATTGGGCTGAAGCTTTCTTT CASSLNWAEAFF TRBV5-5 NA TRBJ1-1 NA
TGTGCCACCACTAAAGAGGTGGCTGGGGCCAACGTCCTGACTTTC CATTKEVAGANVLTF TRBV28 NA TRBJ2-6 NA
TGCAGCGCCCTTGGGACTAGCGGGGGGGCCACAGATACGCAGTATTTT CSALGTSGGATDTQYF TRBV29-1 TRBD2 TRBJ2-3 few
TGCAGCGTTGTCTTGGGACAGGGTTTTAGTAATGAGCAGTTCTTC CSVVLGQGFSNEQFF TRBV29-1 TRBD1 TRBJ2-1 NA
TGCAGTGCTAGAGATCGGGTAGGGGCCGGCAGCAATCAGCCCCAGCATTTT CSARDRVGAGSNQPQHF TRBV20-1 NA TRBJ1-5 few
TGCGCCAGCAGCTTGGACAGGGGGCCAGCCACCTTC CASSLDRGPATF TRBV5-1 TRBD1 TRBJ1-2 few
TGCGCCAGCAGCTTGGCTGAGAGCGGGCCCCGGATTGCTTTCTTT CASSLAESGPRIAFF TRBV5-1 NA TRBJ1-1 many
TGTGCCAGCAGCTTCGGGGGGGCCGGCACCGGGGAGCTGTTTTTT CASSFGGAGTGELFF TRBV7-9 TRBD2 TRBJ2-2 few
TGTGCCAGCGTGTACCGGGAGGTCTACGAGCAGTACTTC CASVYREVYEQYF TRBV2 TRBD2 TRBJ2-7 many
TGTGCCAGCAGAAAGCGGGAGACGCAGACCCAGTACTTC CASRKRETQTQYF TRBV12-3/TRBV12-4 TRBD2 TRBJ2-5 many
TGTGCCATCAGTGAACCGGGACAGGGAAGGTACAATGAGCAGTTCTTC CAISEPGQGRYNEQFF TRBV10-3 TRBD1 TRBJ2-1 many
TGCAGTGCTAGAGGCCCCGGCCGCAATCAGCCCCAGCATTTT CSARGPGRNQPQHF TRBV20-1 NA TRBJ1-5 NA
TGTGCCAGCAGTTATACAGGTTCAGGCACCGGGGAGCTGTTTTTT CASSYTGSGTGELFF TRBV12-3/TRBV12-4 NA TRBJ2-2 many
TGTGCCAGCAGTGAAGTCGCGCCCAGGAACGCAACTAATGAAAAACTGTTTTTT CASSEVAPRNATNEKLFF TRBV2 NA TRBJ1-4 NA
TGTGCCAGCAGTTCCGGGGCGGGACCCTACAATGAGCAGTTCTTC CASSSGAGPYNEQFF TRBV27 NA TRBJ2-1 few
TGCAGTGCCAATGAACCAAGCGGAACGCTCAACAATGAGCAGTTCTTC CSANEPSGTLNNEQFF TRBV20-1 NA TRBJ2-1 NA
TGTGCCAGCGCTCTACACGACTTCTACAATGAGCAGTTCTTC CASALHDFYNEQFF TRBV25-1 NA TRBJ2-1 many
TGTGCCAGCAGCTTGGAACAGGGAGGTTCCTACAATGAGCAGTTCTTC CASSLEQGGSYNEQFF TRBV5-6 NA TRBJ2-1 many
TGTGCCAGCAGCATAAGCGGGGTGGGTGCTTACAATGAGCAGTTCTTC CASSISGVGAYNEQFF TRBV7-2 TRBD2 TRBJ2-1 NA
TGCGCCAGCAGCTTGGAGCAGGGTGACACTGAAGCTTTCTTT CASSLEQGDTEAFF TRBV5-1 NA TRBJ1-1 few
TGTGCCAGCAGAGAGGGCACCTATAATTCACCCCTCCACTTT CASREGTYNSPLHF TRBV3-1 NA TRBJ1-6 few
TGTGCCAGCAGGCAGGACAGGGTGGTTTTCGCTGAAGCTTTCTTT CASRQDRVVFAEAFF TRBV6-2/TRBV6-3 TRBD1 TRBJ1-1 many
TGCAGCGTTGGGGGGGGACAGGGGATTGAAAAACTGTTTTTT CSVGGGQGIEKLFF TRBV29-1 TRBD1 TRBJ1-4 NA
TGTGCCAGCAGTAAAGAGGGGGCGGGCAAAAACATTCAGTACTTC CASSKEGAGKNIQYF TRBV6-1 TRBD1 TRBJ2-4 NA
TGTGCCAGCAGCTTAGAGACAAACCTGGGTTATCAGCCCCAGCATTTT CASSLETNLGYQPQHF TRBV7-8 NA TRBJ1-5 NA
TGCGCCAGCAGCTTGGGAGGGGCTACTAACTATGGCTACACCTTC CASSLGGATNYGYTF TRBV5-1 NA TRBJ1-2 many
TGCGCCAGCAGCTTCGGTTTGAGGACCGGCGTGAACACTGAAGCTTTCTTT CASSFGLRTGVNTEAFF TRBV4-1 NA TRBJ1-1 many
TGCAGTGCTAGGAGGGCTTTCTTT CSARRAFF TRBV20-1 NA TRBJ1-1 many
TGTGCCAGCAGCTTAGACCCAGGGACTAATGAAAAACTGTTTTTT CASSLDPGTNEKLFF TRBV11-2 NA TRBJ1-4 many
TGTGCCACCAGTGACCCAGGGAATCAGCCCCAGCATTTT CATSDPGNQPQHF TRBV24-1 NA TRBJ1-5 many